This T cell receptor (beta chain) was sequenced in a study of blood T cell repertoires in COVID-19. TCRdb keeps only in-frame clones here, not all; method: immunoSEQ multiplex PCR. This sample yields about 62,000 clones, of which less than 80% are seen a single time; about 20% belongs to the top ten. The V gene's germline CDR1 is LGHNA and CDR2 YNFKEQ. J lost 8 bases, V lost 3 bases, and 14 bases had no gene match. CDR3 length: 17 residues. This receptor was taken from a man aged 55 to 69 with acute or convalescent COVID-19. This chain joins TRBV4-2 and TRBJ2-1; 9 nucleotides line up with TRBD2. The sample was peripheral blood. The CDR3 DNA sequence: TGTGCCAGCAGCCAGCCCGGGCCGGGGCGGGAGGGTGATGAGCAGTTCTTC. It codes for CASSQPGPGREGDEQFF.